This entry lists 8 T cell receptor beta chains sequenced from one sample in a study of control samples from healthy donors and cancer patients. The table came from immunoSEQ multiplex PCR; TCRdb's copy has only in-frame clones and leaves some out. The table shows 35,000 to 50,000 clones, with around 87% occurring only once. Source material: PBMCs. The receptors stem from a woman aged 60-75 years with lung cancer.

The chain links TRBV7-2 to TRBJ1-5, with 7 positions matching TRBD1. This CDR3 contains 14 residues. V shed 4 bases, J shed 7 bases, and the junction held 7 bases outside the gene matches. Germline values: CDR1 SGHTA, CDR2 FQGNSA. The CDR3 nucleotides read TGTGCCAGCAGCTCGACAGGGTACGGGCAGCCCCAGCATTTT. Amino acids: CASSSTGYGQPQHF.

CDR3 bases: TGTGCCAGCAGTTCCCGGGGCTCGAACCCTTACGAGCAGTACTTC. Translated: CASSSRGSNPYEQYF. The chain employs TRBV7-2 and TRBJ2-7; tentatively, D is TRBD1 or TRBD2 (5 bases each). The V and J ends lost 6 bases and 4 bases respectively, with 19 bases between them. Germline-derived CDR1 and CDR2 are SGHTA and FQGNSA. This CDR3 comprises 15 residues.

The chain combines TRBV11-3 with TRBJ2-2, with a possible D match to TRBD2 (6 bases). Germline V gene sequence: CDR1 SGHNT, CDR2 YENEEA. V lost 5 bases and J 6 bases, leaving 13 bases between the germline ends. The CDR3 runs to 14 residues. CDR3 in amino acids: CASSTTSLAGELFF. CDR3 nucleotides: TGTGCCAGCAGCACGACTAGTTTGGCCGGGGAGCTGTTTTTT.

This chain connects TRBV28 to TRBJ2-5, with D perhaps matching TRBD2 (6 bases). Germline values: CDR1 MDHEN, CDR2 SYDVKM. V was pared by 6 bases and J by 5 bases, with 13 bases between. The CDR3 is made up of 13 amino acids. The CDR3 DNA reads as TGTGCCAGCAGCGGGACCGCGGGGGAGACCCAGTACTTC. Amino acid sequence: CASSGTAGETQYF.

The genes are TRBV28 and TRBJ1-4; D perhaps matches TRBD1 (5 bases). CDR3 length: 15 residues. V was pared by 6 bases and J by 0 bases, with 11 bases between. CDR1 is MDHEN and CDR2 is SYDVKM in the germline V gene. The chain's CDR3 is CASSLTDTTNEKLFF. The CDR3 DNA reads TGTGCCAGCAGCCTGACGGACACAACTAATGAAAAACTGTTTTTT.

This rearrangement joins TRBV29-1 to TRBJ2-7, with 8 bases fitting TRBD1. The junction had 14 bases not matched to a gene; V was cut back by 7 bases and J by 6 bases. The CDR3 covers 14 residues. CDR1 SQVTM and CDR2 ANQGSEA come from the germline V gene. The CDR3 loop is CSAKEGQGWGEQYF. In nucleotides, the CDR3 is TGCAGCGCCAAGGAAGGACAGGGCTGGGGCGAGCAGTACTTC.

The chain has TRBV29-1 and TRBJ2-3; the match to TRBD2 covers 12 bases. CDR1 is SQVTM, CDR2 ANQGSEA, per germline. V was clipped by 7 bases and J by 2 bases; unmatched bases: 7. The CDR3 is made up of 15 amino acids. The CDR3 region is CSARRLAGVTDTQYF. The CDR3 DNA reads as TGCAGCGCTCGACGACTAGCGGGAGTCACAGATACGCAGTATTTT.

The CDR3 here is CASSYGTGWSPLHF. CDR3 bases: TGTGCCAGCAGTTACGGGACAGGTTGGTCACCCCTCCACTTT. The chain recombines TRBV6-2 or TRBV6-3 with TRBJ1-6, with 8 positions matching TRBD1. Germline V gives CDR1 MNHEY, CDR2 SVGEGT. After removal of 2 bases from V and 10 bases from J, the junction contained 4 bases not matched to a gene. The CDR3 runs 14 residues.